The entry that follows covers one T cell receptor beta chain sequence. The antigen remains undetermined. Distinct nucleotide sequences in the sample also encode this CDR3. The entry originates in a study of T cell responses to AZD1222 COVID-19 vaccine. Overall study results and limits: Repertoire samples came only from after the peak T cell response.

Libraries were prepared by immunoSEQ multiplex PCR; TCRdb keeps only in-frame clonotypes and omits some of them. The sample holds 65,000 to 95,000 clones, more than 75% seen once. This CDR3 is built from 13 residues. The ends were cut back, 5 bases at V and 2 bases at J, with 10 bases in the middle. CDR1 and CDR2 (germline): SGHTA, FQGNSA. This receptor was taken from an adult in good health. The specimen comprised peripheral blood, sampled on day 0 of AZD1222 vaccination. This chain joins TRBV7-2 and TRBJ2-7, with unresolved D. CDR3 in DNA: TGTGCCAGCAGCCCCAGACGCACCTACGAGCAGTACTTC. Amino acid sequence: CASSPRRTYEQYF.